This TCR beta chain was observed in a study of T cell changes during pregnancy in multiple sclerosis. Germline CDR1 MNHEY, CDR2 SVGAGI. Between the trimmed V and J ends, which lost 6 bases and 5 bases, there was a span of 16 bases. This CDR3 spans 14 amino acids. Generated by immunoSEQ multiplex PCR, the TCRdb table keeps only in-frame clones and is missing some. Of approximately 100,000 clones in the sample, about 91% were seen once. V usage is TRBV6-5 and J usage is TRBJ1-2; D may be TRBD1 (6 bases). The receptor's source is a female donor with multiple sclerosis, enrolled in a pregnancy study. This specimen consisted of peripheral blood, obtained in the second trimester of pregnancy. CDR3 bases: TGTGCCAGCAGCCAAGGCGGACAGAATTATGGCTACACCTTC. Its translation is CASSQGGQNYGYTF.